The next 11 T cell receptor beta chains were all read from a single sample in a study of cytomegalovirus exposure and HLA in healthy donors. The PCR had 60 Vbeta and 13 Jbeta primers. Sequencing was performed with immunoSEQ multiplex PCR; in TCRdb, only in-frame clones are kept and a portion is missing. This table holds 150,000 to 200,000 clones, 80% to 85% found once. Sequenced: PBMCs. These receptors were taken from a man in his forties in good health and CMV-seropositive.

This clone came up a few times. This chain links TRBV7-2 with TRBJ1-2; D is perhaps TRBD1 (6 bases). The CDR3 sequence is 18 residues long. Germline V gives CDR1 SGHTA, CDR2 FQGNSA. Trimming removed 5 bases at V and 0 bases at J, with 22 bases between. The CDR3 DNA sequence: TGTGCCAGCAGCGTACTCCGGAACAGGGTCCTAGCTAACTATGGCTACACCTTC. Its protein product is CASSVLRNRVLANYGYTF. Combining the CDR3 with reference TRBV7-2 and TRBJ1-2 gives the whole variable domain GAGVSQSPSNKVTEKGKDVELRCDPISGHTALYWYRQSLGQGLEFLIYFQGNSAPDKSGLPSDRFSAERTGGSVSTLTIQRTQQEDSAVYLCASSVLRNRVLANYGYTFGSGTRLTVV.

The V and J genes are TRBV27 and TRBJ2-3; the match to TRBD1 covers 9 bases. V was pared by 1 base and J by 2 bases, with 7 bases of the junction left unmatched. CDR3 length: 17 amino acids. Germline V gene lookup returns CDR1 MNHEY and CDR2 SMNVEV (reference sequence). The DNA for the CDR3 is TGTGCCAGCAGTTTATGGGGACAGGGACTATCCACAGATACGCAGTATTTT. Translated, it gives CASSLWGQGLSTDTQYF.

The chain couples TRBV4-3 to TRBJ2-1; 7 bases fit TRBD2. The CDR3 is made up of 14 amino acids. Germline V gene data show CDR1 as LGHNA and CDR2 as YSLEER. Unmatched junction bases numbered 2, after V lost 0 bases and J lost 6 bases. CDR3 loop: CASSQEGGGNEQFF. DNA of the CDR3: TGCGCCAGCAGCCAAGAGGGCGGGGGCAATGAGCAGTTCTTC.

In the case of this clone: At the DNA level, this CDR3 is encoded by other sequences in the same sample as well. V usage is TRBV9 and J usage is TRBJ1-2; 9 bases fit TRBD1. The V and J ends lost 0 bases and 1 base, in that order; junction bases with no gene match: 1. CDR1 and CDR2 (germline): SGDLS, YYNGEE. The CDR3 covers 15 residues. The CDR3 sequence: CASSVATGGNYGYTF. The CDR3 nucleotides read TGTGCCAGCAGCGTAGCGACAGGGGGTAACTATGGCTACACCTTC.

This chain connects TRBV18 to TRBJ1-5; 9 bases are a match to TRBD1. J lost 4 bases, V lost 8 bases, and 9 bases had no gene match. Per germline, CDR1 KGHSH and CDR2 LQKENI. The CDR3 is made up of 15 amino acids. The CDR3 is CASAPSGQGNQPQHF. The CDR3 DNA follows: TGTGCCAGCGCCCCTTCGGGACAGGGTAATCAGCCCCAGCATTTT.

V usage is TRBV28 and J usage is TRBJ2-7, with 7 bases matching TRBD1. In germline, CDR1 is MDHEN, CDR2 SYDVKM. The ends lost 7 bases at V and 3 bases at J; junction bases unmatched: 12. The CDR3 is 15 amino acids. In DNA form, the CDR3 reads TGTGCCAGCACCACAACCGGGACAGTGAACTACGAGCAGTACTTC. Residues: CASTTTGTVNYEQYF.

V and J are TRBV9 and TRBJ1-5; weak D call: TRBD1 (5 bases). Trimming cost V 0 bases and J 3 bases, with 7 bases left between them. The CDR3 runs to 14 residues. CDR1 SGDLS and CDR2 YYNGEE come from the germline V gene. CDR3 amino acids: CASSVEGANQPQHF. The CDR3, as DNA: TGTGCCAGCAGCGTAGAAGGGGCCAATCAGCCCCAGCATTTT.

The rearrangement joins TRBV5-1 to TRBJ1-1; maybe TRBD1 (5 bases). Germline V lookup: CDR1 SGHRS, CDR2 YFSETQ. The CDR3 covers 14 residues. The V end lost 6 bases, the J end lost 3 bases, and 15 bases lay between the germline ends. CDR3 sequence (DNA): TGCGCCAGCATCCTTGGCCAGGGCGACACTGAAGCTTTCTTT. It yields the protein CASILGQGDTEAFF.

This clone was counted a few times. The V and J genes are TRBV7-8 and TRBJ1-2; no firm D call. Trimming took off 1 base at V and 5 bases at J, with 11 bases between the two ends. Germline V lookup: CDR1 SGHVS, CDR2 FQNEAQ. CDR3 length equals 14 residues. The CDR3 protein is CASSLVGGKYGYTF. Here the CDR3 DNA reads TGTGCCAGCAGCTTAGTTGGAGGGAAGTATGGCTACACCTTC.

The chain is built from TRBV28 and TRBJ2-4; TRBD2 matches at 8 bases. The CDR3 is 12 residues long. V was clipped by 5 bases and J by 7 bases; unmatched bases: 1. Germline CDR1 is MDHEN and CDR2 is SYDVKM. CDR3 bases: TGTGCCAGCAGTCCGGGGGGGAACATTCAGTACTTC. It yields the protein CASSPGGNIQYF.

This clone was counted a few times. The chain joins TRBV10-3 to TRBJ1-1; D is uncertain. Germline-derived CDR1 and CDR2 are ENHRY and SYGVKD. V was clipped by 5 bases and J by 6 bases, with 16 bases between them. The CDR3 covers 14 residues. CDR3 DNA: TGTGCCATCAGTCCCTTGAGAGCCTCCGCTGAAGCTTTCTTT. Translating it yields CAISPLRASAEAFF.